The clone carrying this T cell receptor (beta chain) was counted at least ten times. The antigen is unknown. Looked up from germline, CDR1 is MDHEN and CDR2 is SYDVKM. The CDR3 spans 14 residues. The germline V and J ends were trimmed by 3 bases and 1 base, with 10 bases remaining between them. Researchers tagged individual cDNA molecules with unique molecular identifiers. TCRdb reprocessed the 5' RACE reads with MiXCR, giving one entry per CDR3 protein. The repertoire consists of some 80,000 distinct CDR3 sequences, with about 5% occurring once and the leading ten covering less than 9.5%. The data originate from a study of early T cells in non-severe SARS-CoV-2 infection. Broader study findings: CD4 and private specificities were missed by VDJdb matching, which favored anti-spike CD8 responses.

The J gene is TRBJ2-7, the V gene TRBV28; no firm D call. The sample consisted of whole blood, taken at baseline. This receptor was taken from an adult who was a healthcare worker with PCR-confirmed SARS-CoV-2 infection or an uninfected control (not recorded which). CDR3 protein: CASSFLGRSYEQYF. The CDR3 DNA reads TGTGCCAGCAGTTTCCTAGGAAGGTCCTACGAGCAGTACTTC.